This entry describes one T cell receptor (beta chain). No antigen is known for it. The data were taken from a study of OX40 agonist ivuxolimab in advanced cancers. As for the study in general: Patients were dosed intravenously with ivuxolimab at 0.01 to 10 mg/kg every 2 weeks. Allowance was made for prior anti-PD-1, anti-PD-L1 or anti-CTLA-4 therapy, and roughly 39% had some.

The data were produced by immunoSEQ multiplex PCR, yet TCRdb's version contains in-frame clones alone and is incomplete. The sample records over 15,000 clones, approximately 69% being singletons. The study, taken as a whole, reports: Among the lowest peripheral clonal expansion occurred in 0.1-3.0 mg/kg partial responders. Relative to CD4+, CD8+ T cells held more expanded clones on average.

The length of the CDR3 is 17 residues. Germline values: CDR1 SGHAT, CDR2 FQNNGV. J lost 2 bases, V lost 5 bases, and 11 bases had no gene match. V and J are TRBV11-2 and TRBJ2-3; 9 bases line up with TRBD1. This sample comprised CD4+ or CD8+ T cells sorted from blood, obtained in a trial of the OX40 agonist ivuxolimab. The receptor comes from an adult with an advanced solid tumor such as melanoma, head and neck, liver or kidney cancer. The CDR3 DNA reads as TGTGCCAGCAGCCTAGGGACAGGGTGGGGATCCACAGATACGCAGTATTTT. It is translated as CASSLGTGWGSTDTQYF.